These 21 T cell receptor beta chains share one sample of origin, sequenced in a study of blood T cells in healthy people across ages (dated by TCRdb to the mid-2010s). Receptor libraries were prepared by 5' RACE. The reads were generated on an Illumina HiSeq 2500. The second PCR ran for roughly 7 to 12 cycles and used a J-beta primer mix along with a sample-barcoded 5' primer. TCRdb itself trimmed the public reads at Q25 with fastp, ran MiXCR and retained productive beta chains. For every CDR3 protein sequence, its rows merge into one entry that carries the most common genes and DNA. Within this sample are 1,500,000 or so distinct CDR3 sequences, with less than 45% of them counted one time only. About 3.8% of the sample is in the top ten clones. Material for sequencing was blood. All receptors come from a woman between 18 and 29 years old in good health.

This chain links TRBV7-2 with TRBJ1-2, with a weak D call TRBD1 (6 bases). Germline V gives CDR1 SGHTA, CDR2 FQGNSA. Trimming removed 2 bases from V and 5 bases from J, with 12 bases in between. This CDR3 spans 14 amino acids. Written as DNA, the CDR3 is TGTGCCAGCAGCTTAAACCGGGACACTTATGGCTACACCTTC. Amino acid sequence: CASSLNRDTYGYTF. The whole variable domain, filled in from reference TRBV7-2 and TRBJ1-2, reads GAGVSQSPSNKVTEKGKDVELRCDPISGHTALYWYRQSLGQGLEFLIYFQGNSAPDKSGLPSDRFSAERTGGSVSTLTIQRTQQEDSAVYLCASSLNRDTYGYTFGSGTRLTVV.

The gene calls are TRBV27 and TRBJ2-7; no reliable D call. The germline gives CDR1 MNHEY, CDR2 SMNVEV (reference sequence). This CDR3 is built from 15 residues. The V end lost 2 bases, the J end lost 3 bases, and 14 bases lay between the germline ends. CDR3 DNA: TGTGCCAGCAGTTTAAAGGGTGGGGTTCTCTACGAGCAGTACTTC. Encoded protein: CASSLKGGVLYEQYF.

This chain uses TRBV27 with TRBJ2-1, with 10 bases aligning to TRBD1. J lost 7 bases, V lost 1 base, and 10 bases had no gene match. There are 17 residues in the CDR3. CDR1 and CDR2 (germline): MNHEY, SMNVEV (reference sequence). The CDR3 region has the DNA TGTGCCAGCAGTTTATGGACCGGGACAGGGGCAACGAATGAGCAGTTCTTC. Protein sequence: CASSLWTGTGATNEQFF.

The sample holds a few counts of this clonotype. The J gene is TRBJ2-5, the V gene TRBV10-3; no clear D. The length of the CDR3 is 12 residues. Germline values: CDR1 ENHRY, CDR2 SYGVKD. Trimming removed 6 bases at V and 3 bases at J, with 8 bases between. This CDR3 reads CAIRSDKETQYF. DNA for the CDR3: TGTGCCATCAGGTCTGATAAAGAGACCCAGTACTTC.

Regarding this clonotype: Mismatch with germline at one junction end may stem from a read error. This chain uses TRBV6-2 or TRBV6-3 with TRBJ2-3; 7 bases are shared with TRBD1. This CDR3 spans 15 amino acids. Germline CDR1 is MNHEY and CDR2 is SVGEGT. This chain's CDR3 is CASSYVGWGTETQYF. DNA of the CDR3: TGTGCCAGCAGTTACGTCGGATGGGGGACAGAGACGCAGTATTTT.

This clonotype was observed a few times. The CDR3 DNA reads TGTGCCAGCAGCGGGGGGCGAAACTCCTACGAGCAGTACTTC. As protein: CASSGGRNSYEQYF. The chain links TRBV13 to TRBJ2-7, with D possibly called TRBD1 or TRBD2 (6 bases each). Germline V CDR1 and CDR2: PRHDT, FYEKMQ (reference sequence). V was shortened by 5 bases and J by 0 bases, with 11 bases between the two germline ends. The CDR3 is 14 amino acids.

The V gene is TRBV29-1, the J gene TRBJ2-7; tentatively, D is TRBD1 or TRBD2 (5 bases each). Germline V gene lookup returns CDR1 SQVTM and CDR2 ANQGSEA. The length of the CDR3 is 13 residues. V lost 6 bases, J lost 0 bases, and 12 bases lay in between. The CDR3 bases are TGCAGCGTGCCGGGACGGAGCTCCTACGAGCAGTACTTC. Translated: CSVPGRSSYEQYF.

The chain carries TRBV12-3 or TRBV12-4 and TRBJ1-2; tentatively, D is TRBD1 (5 bases). V was clipped by 6 bases and J by 4 bases, with 21 bases between them. The CDR3 sequence is 16 residues long. The CDR3: CASRYSGFQGVYGYTF. The CDR3 nucleotides read TGTGCCAGCAGGTACTCCGGATTTCAGGGAGTCTATGGCTACACCTTC.

This clonotype has just a few counts. The chain couples TRBV4-1 to TRBJ2-7, with D maybe TRBD2 (8 bases). V lost 5 bases and J 0 bases, leaving 14 bases between the germline ends. This CDR3 contains 15 residues. CDR1 is MGHRA, CDR2 YSYEKL, per germline. This CDR3 reads CASSLQGTSSYEQYF. The CDR3 DNA reads as TGCGCCAGCAGCTTACAGGGGACTAGCTCCTACGAGCAGTACTTC.

This clonotype has only a few counts. CDR3 residues: CASSERGQLQETQYF. The CDR3 region has the DNA TGTGCCAGCAGTGAACGGGGACAGCTACAAGAGACCCAGTACTTC. This sequence joins TRBV2 and TRBJ2-5; 7 bases line up with TRBD1. V gave up 2 bases and J gave up 2 bases; unmatched junction bases: 5. The CDR3 consists of 15 residues. Germline V lookup: CDR1 SNHLY, CDR2 FYNNEI.

The chain combines TRBV20-1 with TRBJ2-7; a weak D match, TRBD1 (6 bases). The CDR3 totals 15 residues. V was trimmed by 1 base and J by 2 bases, leaving 15 bases between them. Germline V gene sequence: CDR1 DFQATT, CDR2 SNEGSKA (reference sequence). Written as DNA, the CDR3 is TGCAGTGCTAGAGTCTCAGGGGCCCCTACCTACGAGCAGTACTTC. It specifies CSARVSGAPTYEQYF.

J is TRBJ1-1 and V is TRBV5-6; D remains unclear. CDR1 is SGHDT and CDR2 is YYEEEE in the germline V gene. The ends were cut back, 1 base at V and 5 bases at J, with 15 bases in the middle. This CDR3 is 15 amino acids long. Here the CDR3 reads CASSLLSERRTEAFF. CDR3 bases: TGTGCCAGCAGCTTGTTAAGCGAACGGCGGACTGAAGCTTTCTTT.

The chain joins TRBV6-2 or TRBV6-3 to TRBJ2-5; no clear D. Germline V gene sequence: CDR1 MNHEY, CDR2 SVGEGT. The ends were cut back, 6 bases at V and 3 bases at J, with 5 bases in the middle. The CDR3 is made up of 11 amino acids. The CDR3 sequence is CASRMEETQYF. CDR3 DNA: TGTGCCAGCAGGATGGAAGAGACCCAGTACTTC.

Points on this clonotype: A much bigger clone sits one base away, suggesting this may be a read error. The J gene is TRBJ2-1, the V gene TRBV4-3; 11 positions match TRBD2. Germline V CDR1 and CDR2: LGHNA, YSLEER. The CDR3 extends over 15 amino acids. The ends lost 0 bases at V and 9 bases at J; junction bases unmatched: 4. As DNA, the CDR3 is TGCGCCAGCAGCCAAGATAGCGGGGGGGCCACTGAGCAGTTCTTC. It codes for CASSQDSGGATEQFF.

The chain uses TRBV27 and TRBJ1-5; D not resolved. This CDR3 is 13 amino acids long. Germline CDR1 and CDR2: MNHEY and SMNVEV (reference sequence). V gave up 5 bases and J gave up 4 bases, with 9 bases separating them. The CDR3 protein is CASSRQRNQPQHF. The DNA of the CDR3 is TGTGCCAGCAGTCGGCAGAGAAATCAGCCCCAGCATTTT.

This clonotype was seen a few times. The CDR3 DNA follows: TGTGCCAGCAGAGACACCAACAATCAGCCCCAGCATTTT. Protein sequence: CASRDTNNQPQHF. The chain recombines TRBV27 with TRBJ1-5; D is unclear. The CDR3 length is 13 residues. Germline V lookup: CDR1 MNHEY, CDR2 SMNVEV (reference sequence). Between the trimmed V and J ends, which lost 6 bases and 3 bases, there was a span of 9 bases.

In its sample, this clonotype was seen a few times. The rearrangement joins TRBV20-1 to TRBJ1-1, with D hard to call. V was trimmed by 3 bases and J by 6 bases, leaving 11 bases between them. This CDR3 is 12 amino acids long. The germline V gene has CDR1 DFQATT and CDR2 SNEGSKA (reference sequence). CDR3 sequence (DNA): TGCAGTGCTAGTCCCACGGCAGCTGAAGCTTTCTTT. Its protein product is CSASPTAAEAFF.

This clonotype was recorded many times. V is TRBV20-1 and J is TRBJ2-7; D could derive from TRBD1 or TRBD2 (6 bases each). The CDR3 spans 15 residues. Between the trimmed V and J ends, which lost 0 bases and 3 bases, there was a span of 15 bases. The germline CDR1 and CDR2 sequences are DFQATT and SNEGSKA (reference sequence). CDR3 in DNA: TGCAGTGCTAGAGATATGACAGGAGGGAGCTACGAGCAGTACTTC. Translating it yields CSARDMTGGSYEQYF.

This clonotype was found once. V gene TRBV7-2 combines with J gene TRBJ2-1, with 9 positions matching TRBD1. The CDR3 extends over 15 amino acids. Germline CDR1 is SGHTA and CDR2 is FQGNSA. J gave up 8 bases and V 6 bases, and 11 bases lay outside the gene matches. DNA of the CDR3: TGTGCCAGCAGTTGCCGACAGGGGGAGACTCATGAGCAGTTCTTC. Amino acids: CASSCRQGETHEQFF.

V usage is TRBV12-3 or TRBV12-4 and J usage is TRBJ1-6, with D hard to call. CDR3 length: 14 amino acids. Trimming removed 0 bases at V and 3 bases at J, with 3 bases between. The CDR3 region is CASSLANYNSPLHF. In DNA, the CDR3 is TGTGCCAGCAGTTTAGCTAACTATAATTCACCCCTCCACTTT.

This clonotype was counted between two and nine times. In DNA, the CDR3 is TGTGCCAGCAGCCCCACAACTAGCGGCTTTCAAGAGCAGTTCTTC. Amino acids: CASSPTTSGFQEQFF. The rearrangement uses TRBV3-1 and TRBJ2-1; 8 bases are a match to TRBD2. Germline V CDR1 and CDR2: LGHDT, YNNKEL (reference sequence). V was clipped by 4 bases and J by 10 bases; unmatched bases: 12. This CDR3 has 15 amino acids.